This T cell receptor (delta chain) stems from a study of Vδ1+ human thymocytes. Extracted RNA was reverse transcribed into cDNA. Pooled V-gene forward primers with one constant-region reverse primer generated the CDR3 amplicons by multiplex PCR. With CATT, TCRdb re-called clones from the multiplex PCR reads. Found here are under 25,000 delta-chain clones, 7% to 8.5% of them singletons; the top ten hold almost 1%. Study observations and caveats: Highly polyclonal TRG and TRD repertoires with Gaussian CDR3 length distributions appeared in thymus. Thymic delta-chain repertoires held roughly 20% Vdelta2 sequences and few Vdelta3, despite high sort purity.

The CDR3 contains 23 residues. Germline V CDR1 and CDR2: GEAIGNYY, EKD. The trim removed 3 bases at V and 0 bases at J, leaving 19 bases unmatched. Purity of the sorted Vdelta1+ thymocytes ranged from roughly 98% to 99.6%. This clone turned up a few times. The antigen remains unidentified. The clonotype comes from a child in the first two years of life who had congenital heart surgery. The J gene is TRDJ3, the V gene TRDV2; 10 bases are shared with TRDD3. Sequencing was performed on Vdelta1+ gamma-delta thymocytes from the thymus. Subset indicated: FACS-sorted CD3+ TCRalphabeta- TCRVdelta1+ TCRVdelta2- thymocytes. The chain's CDR3 is CACDYWGIFYPFPRSWDTRQMFF. The CDR3 coding sequence is TGTGCCTGTGACTACTGGGGGATTTTCTATCCTTTTCCGCGCTCCTGGGACACCCGACAGATGTTTTTC.